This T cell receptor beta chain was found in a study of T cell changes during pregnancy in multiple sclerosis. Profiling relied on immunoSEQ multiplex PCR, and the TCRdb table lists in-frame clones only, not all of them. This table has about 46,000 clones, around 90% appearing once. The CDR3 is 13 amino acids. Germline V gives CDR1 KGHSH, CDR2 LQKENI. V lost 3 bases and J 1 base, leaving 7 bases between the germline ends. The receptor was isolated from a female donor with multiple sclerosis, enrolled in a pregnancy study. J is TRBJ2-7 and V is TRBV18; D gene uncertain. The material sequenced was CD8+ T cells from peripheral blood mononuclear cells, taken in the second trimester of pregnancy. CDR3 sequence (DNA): TGTGCCAGCTCACCGGTAGCTTCCTACGAGCAGTACTTC. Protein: CASSPVASYEQYF.